The 16 T cell receptor beta chains below come from one sample, sequenced in a study of OX40 agonist ivuxolimab in advanced cancers. Here immunoSEQ multiplex PCR was the method, and the copy in TCRdb shows in-frame clones only, minus some. The repertoire has approximately 90,000 clones, 91% of them found once; the top ten carry around 8.7%. The starting material was CD4+ or CD8+ T cells sorted from blood, obtained in a trial of the OX40 agonist ivuxolimab. The receptors come from an adult with an advanced solid tumor such as melanoma, head and neck, liver or kidney cancer.

V is TRBV7-8 and J is TRBJ2-3; a possible D gene is TRBD1 (6 bases). This CDR3 comprises 14 residues. V lost 4 bases to trimming and J lost 4 bases, with 12 bases between them. CDR1 and CDR2 from the germline V gene are SGHVS and FQNEAQ. In nucleotides, the CDR3 is TGTGCCAGCAGCTCGATTAGGGGGTCAGATACGCAGTATTTT. The encoded protein is CASSSIRGSDTQYF.

The chain employs TRBV7-6 and TRBJ1-1; 7 bases are shared with TRBD1. This CDR3 comprises 14 residues. V shed 5 bases, J shed 4 bases, and the junction held 7 bases outside the gene matches. In germline, CDR1 is SGHVS, CDR2 FNYEAQ. The CDR3 protein is CASSLGGAGTEAFF. The DNA of the CDR3 is TGTGCCAGCAGCCTAGGGGGCGCGGGCACTGAAGCTTTCTTT.

V gene TRBV5-5 combines with J gene TRBJ2-5; D is undetermined. Germline assignment: CDR1 SGHKS and CDR2 YYEKEE (reference sequence). This CDR3 comprises 14 residues. V was trimmed by 4 bases and J by 5 bases, leaving 15 bases between them. CDR3 sequence reads: CASSHFGVGETQYF. CDR3 sequence (DNA): TGTGCCAGCAGCCACTTTGGGGTGGGCGAGACCCAGTACTTC.

The rearrangement uses TRBV29-1 and TRBJ2-2; 10 bases match TRBD2. Germline assignment: CDR1 SQVTM and CDR2 ANQGSEA. V shed 7 bases and J 5 bases; nucleotides not matched to a gene: 19. The length of the CDR3 is 18 residues. The CDR3 loop reads CSAASSSGRSIGTGELFF. CDR3 sequence (DNA): TGCAGCGCCGCTTCCTCTAGCGGGAGAAGCATAGGGACCGGGGAGCTGTTTTTT.

The genes are TRBV30 and TRBJ2-5; D is possibly TRBD2 (8 bases). CDR1 is GTSNPN, CDR2 SVGIG, per germline (reference sequence). The V and J ends lost 0 bases and 3 bases respectively, with 14 bases between them. The CDR3 contains 15 residues. This CDR3 is CAWSVSGGGKETQYF. CDR3 nucleotide sequence: TGTGCCTGGAGTGTATCGGGAGGGGGCAAAGAGACCCAGTACTTC.

J is TRBJ1-6 and V is TRBV4-1, with D tentatively TRBD1 (6 bases). The V and J ends lost 3 bases and 7 bases respectively, with 16 bases between them. The CDR3 has 16 amino acids. The germline V gene has CDR1 MGHRA and CDR2 YSYEKL. The CDR3 DNA sequence: TGCGCCAGCAGCCAGCCCCGGCAGGGGAGGAATTCACCCCTCCACTTT. This codes for CASSQPRQGRNSPLHF.

The sample holds one count of this clone. The chain carries TRBV7-8 and TRBJ2-1; a weak D match, TRBD2 (6 bases). V gave up 3 bases and J gave up 2 bases, with 11 bases separating them. The CDR3 loop spans 15 amino acids. Germline V CDR1 and CDR2: SGHVS, FQNEAQ. CDR3 loop: CASSLGLSAYNEQFF. CDR3 nucleotides: TGTGCCAGCAGCTTGGGACTGTCCGCCTACAATGAGCAGTTCTTC.

For the CDR3, the DNA is TGCAGCGTTGAAGAGGGCTACGAGCAGTACTTC. Translation gives CSVEEGYEQYF. The chain joins TRBV29-1 to TRBJ2-7; the D is unclear. The germline V gene encodes CDR1 SQVTM and CDR2 ANQGSEA. CDR3 length: 11 residues. The V end lost 0 bases, the J end lost 3 bases, and 3 bases lay between the germline ends.

V usage is TRBV29-1 and J usage is TRBJ2-1; no reliable D call. Trimming shortened V by 5 bases and J by 1 base, and 9 bases separated the two germline ends. The CDR3 has 13 residues. CDR1 and CDR2 from the germline V gene are SQVTM and ANQGSEA. CDR3 sequence (DNA): TGCAGCGTTCATACCCCATCCTACAATGAGCAGTTCTTC. Encoded protein: CSVHTPSYNEQFF.

This clone was detected only once. V and J are TRBV19 and TRBJ2-7, with a tentative D call TRBD1 (6 bases). Trimming left V 5 bases short and J 2 bases short, with 10 bases between. Germline assignment: CDR1 LNHDA and CDR2 SQIVND (reference sequence). This CDR3 contains 13 residues. This CDR3 reads CASSPGTTYEQYF. The CDR3 DNA is TGTGCCAGTAGTCCCGGGACAACCTACGAGCAGTACTTC.

J is TRBJ2-3 and V is TRBV30, with 9 bases fitting TRBD2. Germline V CDR1 and CDR2: GTSNPN, SVGIG (reference sequence). V was pared by 0 bases and J by 4 bases, with 14 bases of the junction left unmatched. This CDR3 contains 18 residues. The CDR3 DNA reads as TGTGCCTGGAGTGTTGGGATTAGCGGGAGAGCAGACCCAGATACGCAGTATTTT. It codes for CAWSVGISGRADPDTQYF.

The chain uses TRBV6-6 and TRBJ2-7, with 14 positions matching TRBD2. Germline trimming cut 8 bases from V and 13 bases from J; bases unmatched to any gene: 13. The germline V gene encodes CDR1 MNHNY and CDR2 SVGAGI (reference sequence). This CDR3 has 14 amino acids. The CDR3 here is CASQIGTSGSNLYF. In nucleotides, the CDR3 is TGTGCCAGCCAAATAGGGACTAGCGGGAGTAACCTTTACTTC.

The V and J genes are TRBV27 and TRBJ1-1, with D possibly TRBD1 on 5 matching bases. V was clipped by 9 bases and J by 6 bases, with 11 bases between them. Germline CDR1 reads MNHEY; CDR2 reads SMNVEV (reference sequence). The CDR3 is 11 amino acids. The CDR3 DNA reads as TGTGCCAGTTATATGGGGGCTGAAGCTTTCTTT. Translating it yields CASYMGAEAFF.

The chain uses TRBV30 and TRBJ2-2; perhaps TRBD2 as D (5 bases). Germline lookup yields CDR1 GTSNPN and CDR2 SVGIG (reference sequence). The CDR3 is made up of 13 amino acids. The ends were cut back, 4 bases at V and 1 base at J, with 7 bases in the middle. CDR3 DNA: TGTGCCTGGAATAGCGAGAACACCGGGGAGCTGTTTTTT. The encoded protein is CAWNSENTGELFF. Full variable domain (missing parts from reference TRBV30 and TRBJ2-2): SQTIHQWPATLVQPVGSPLSLECTVEGTSNPNLYWYRQAAGRGLQLLFYSVGIGQISSEVPQNLSASRPQDRQFILSSKKLLLSDSGFYLCAWNSENTGELFFGEGSRLTVL.

This chain links TRBV5-4 with TRBJ2-7; no firm D call. Germline CDR1 SGHNT, CDR2 YYREEE (reference sequence). The CDR3 has 13 residues. V was clipped by 3 bases and J by 3 bases, with 10 bases between them. The CDR3 here is CASSSGTFYEQYF. CDR3 nucleotides: TGTGCCAGCAGCTCCGGAACCTTCTACGAGCAGTACTTC.

CDR3 residues: CASSLGEDRFETQYF. CDR3 coding DNA: TGTGCCAGCAGCTTAGGTGAAGACAGATTTGAGACCCAGTACTTC. The V and J genes are TRBV7-9 and TRBJ2-5, with a possible D match to TRBD1 (5 bases). Trimming removed 1 base from V and 5 bases from J, with 14 bases in between. Per germline, CDR1 SEHNR and CDR2 FQNEAQ (reference sequence). This CDR3 has 15 amino acids.